Each of the 22 T cell receptor beta chains below was sequenced from the same sample in a study of T cells after somatic rescue of genetic block. Sequencing used immunoSEQ multiplex PCR; TCRdb keeps in-frame clones, though not all of them. The repertoire holds 68,000 or so clones, with around 90% as singletons. Sequencing was carried out using peripheral blood mononuclear cells (PBMCs). These receptors originate from a man aged 35-49 years.

This chain links TRBV10-3 with TRBJ2-5; D remains unclear. Between the trimmed V and J ends, which lost 0 bases and 5 bases, there was a span of 13 bases. The CDR3 is 15 residues long. From germline, CDR1 is ENHRY and CDR2 SYGVKD. The chain's CDR3 is CAISESGSLGETQYF. CDR3 in DNA: TGTGCCATCAGTGAGTCCGGTAGCCTGGGGGAGACCCAGTACTTC.

This clone was seen a single time. The chain employs TRBV7-9 and TRBJ2-2; the D is unclear. Deletions cut 5 bases from V and 6 bases from J, with 10 bases between. CDR1 and CDR2 from the germline V gene are SEHNR and FQNEAQ (reference sequence). CDR3 length: 13 residues. The CDR3 coding sequence is TGTGCCAGCAGCCCGAAGTGGGCCGGGGAGCTGTTTTTT. This codes for CASSPKWAGELFF.

CDR3: CASSLKWVGDTQYF. DNA of the CDR3: TGTGCCAGCAGCCTCAAATGGGTCGGAGATACGCAGTATTTT. The chain employs TRBV14 and TRBJ2-3; D is ambiguous. Germline CDR1 SGHDN, CDR2 FVKESK. V lost 4 bases to trimming and J lost 5 bases, with 13 bases between them. The length of the CDR3 is 14 residues.

This chain links TRBV6-6 with TRBJ2-7; the D gene is possibly TRBD1 (6 bases). The length of the CDR3 is 15 residues. V was clipped by 4 bases and J by 0 bases, with 13 bases between them. Germline CDR1 and CDR2: MNHNY and SVGAGI (reference sequence). This CDR3 is CASSSTGTSSYEQYF. The DNA for the CDR3 is TGTGCCAGCAGTTCCACAGGGACCAGCTCCTACGAGCAGTACTTC.

V gene TRBV6-4 combines with J gene TRBJ2-3; 11 nucleotides agree with TRBD2. V gave up 4 bases and J gave up 4 bases; unmatched junction bases: 4. The CDR3 consists of 15 residues. Germline CDR1 is MRHNA and CDR2 is SNTAGT. The CDR3 DNA follows: TGTGCCAGCAGTGTTAGCGGGGGGGCCGCAGATACGCAGTATTTT. This encodes CASSVSGGAADTQYF.

The rearrangement uses TRBV28 and TRBJ2-4; 9 positions agree with TRBD1. From germline, CDR1 is MDHEN and CDR2 SYDVKM. Trimming at V came to 7 bases and at J to 2 bases, leaving 6 bases not matched to a gene. The CDR3 runs 15 residues. CDR3 coding DNA: TGTGCCAGCAACAGTAACAGGGGGCCCAAAAACATTCAGTACTTC. As protein: CASNSNRGPKNIQYF.

The V call is TRBV7-8, the J call TRBJ2-7, with 8 bases that match TRBD1. This CDR3 region has 15 residues. V gave up 6 bases and J gave up 0 bases; unmatched junction bases: 7. Germline CDR1 reads SGHVS; CDR2 reads FQNEAQ. CDR3 bases: TGTGCCAGCAGTTGGGGACAGGCGACCTCCTACGAGCAGTACTTC. Translation: CASSWGQATSYEQYF.

This clone was detected a few times. This chain joins TRBV5-1 and TRBJ2-3; 11 nucleotides agree with TRBD2. With 0 bases clipped from V and 5 bases from J, the junction kept 11 bases outside the gene matches. Germline CDR1 is SGHRS and CDR2 is YFSETQ. The CDR3 sequence is 18 residues long. The CDR3 DNA reads as TGCGCCAGCAGCTTGGCCGTAGCGGGGGGGCCGCTCATAGATACGCAGTATTTT. Protein: CASSLAVAGGPLIDTQYF.

This chain links TRBV18 with TRBJ1-6, with 9 bases fitting TRBD1. V was clipped by 3 bases and J by 5 bases; unmatched bases: 5. The CDR3 is 16 residues long. From germline, CDR1 is KGHSH and CDR2 LQKENI. This CDR3 is CASSPGTGLNNSPLHF. DNA of the CDR3: TGTGCCAGCTCACCGGGGACAGGGTTAAATAATTCACCCCTCCACTTT.

This chain links TRBV25-1 with TRBJ2-1, with 8 bases fitting TRBD2. Germline lookup yields CDR1 MGHDK and CDR2 SYGVNS. The CDR3 extends over 13 amino acids. The J segment lost 4 bases and the V segment lost 7 bases, leaving 3 bases of the junction unmatched. Written as DNA, the CDR3 is TGTGCCAGCACCACTAGCGGATACAATGAGCAGTTCTTC. The encoded protein is CASTTSGYNEQFF.

This rearrangement joins TRBV5-6 to TRBJ1-2; D not certain. Trimming pared 0 bases from V and 8 bases from J, leaving 14 bases between. The CDR3 has 14 residues. Germline V gene sequence: CDR1 SGHDT, CDR2 YYEEEE. The DNA for the CDR3 is TGTGCCAGCAGCTTGGTGGTACAGACCGGGGGCTACACCTTC. Protein sequence: CASSLVVQTGGYTF.

This chain links TRBV6-5 with TRBJ2-6; unclear D gene. CDR3 length: 15 residues. Germline CDR1 is MNHEY and CDR2 is SVGAGI. The ends were cut back, 5 bases at V and 4 bases at J, with 12 bases in the middle. CDR3 sequence: CASSTDLPGANVLTF. The CDR3 DNA is TGTGCCAGCAGTACGGACCTACCGGGGGCCAACGTCCTGACTTTC.

The chain recombines TRBV6-1 with TRBJ1-1, with 7 positions matching TRBD1. Germline V lookup: CDR1 MNHNS, CDR2 SASEGT. This CDR3 comprises 13 residues. V was pared by 7 bases and J by 5 bases, with 7 bases of the junction left unmatched. For the CDR3, the DNA is TGTGCCAGCAACCTAGGGGGCTTAACTGAAGCTTTCTTT. It is translated as CASNLGGLTEAFF.

The V call is TRBV6-4, the J call TRBJ1-4, with D maybe TRBD1 (6 bases). Germline lookup yields CDR1 MRHNA and CDR2 SNTAGT. The length of the CDR3 is 13 residues. The V gene lost 8 bases and the J gene lost 11 bases, with 18 bases spanning the gap. The CDR3 region has the DNA TGTGCCAGCCAGGGGAAGGACTTAGCCAAACTGTTTTTT. The encoded protein is CASQGKDLAKLFF.

This rearrangement joins TRBV30 to TRBJ2-7; no reliable D call. V was pared by 2 bases and J by 6 bases, with 14 bases between. This CDR3 has 13 residues. CDR1 and CDR2 (germline): GTSNPN, SVGIG (reference sequence). The CDR3 coding sequence is TGTGCCTGGAGTCCCCGGACGGACCTCGAGCAGTACTTC. Translation: CAWSPRTDLEQYF.

The rearrangement uses TRBV9 and TRBJ1-5, with a possible D match to TRBD1 (5 bases). The germline CDR1 and CDR2 sequences are SGDLS and YYNGEE. The CDR3 length is 14 residues. Trimming removed 3 bases at V and 3 bases at J, with 10 bases between. The CDR3 loop is CASSGTGNNQPQHF. The DNA for the CDR3 is TGTGCCAGCAGCGGCACAGGAAACAATCAGCCCCAGCATTTT.

The gene calls are TRBV5-4 and TRBJ1-2; D not resolved. The CDR3 sequence is 16 residues long. CDR1 and CDR2 (germline): SGHNT, YYREEE (reference sequence). V was pared by 0 bases and J by 3 bases, with 15 bases between. In nucleotides, the CDR3 is TGTGCCAGCAGCTTGGTTCCAGGAACTATTTACTATGGCTACACCTTC. Protein product: CASSLVPGTIYYGYTF.

This chain uses TRBV7-6 with TRBJ1-6, with D unclear. V lost 5 bases, J lost 7 bases, and 15 bases lay in between. The CDR3 is 15 residues long. CDR1 is SGHVS, CDR2 FNYEAQ, per germline. The CDR3 sequence is CASSPTQASNSPLHF. CDR3 DNA: TGTGCCAGCAGCCCCACGCAGGCGAGCAATTCACCCCTCCACTTT.

The rearrangement joins TRBV7-2 to TRBJ1-2; D not resolved. The CDR3 length is 15 residues. Germline V gene data show CDR1 as SGHTA and CDR2 as FQGNSA. Between the trimmed V and J ends, which lost 5 bases and 1 base, there was a span of 14 bases. The CDR3 spells CASSPVSGLNYGYTF. The CDR3 DNA follows: TGTGCCAGCAGCCCAGTTTCAGGCCTTAACTATGGCTACACCTTC.

The genes are TRBV9 and TRBJ2-7; TRBD1 aligns across 8 bases. V dropped 6 bases and J dropped 6; count of bases not matched to a gene: 11. Germline V gene data show CDR1 as SGDLS and CDR2 as YYNGEE. The CDR3 is 14 amino acids. The CDR3 is CASTRGTGRGEQYF. CDR3 sequence (DNA): TGTGCCAGCACCCGAGGGACAGGTCGGGGCGAGCAGTACTTC.

V is TRBV2 and J is TRBJ2-3, with 11 bases fitting TRBD2. This CDR3 is 19 amino acids long. The germline gives CDR1 SNHLY, CDR2 FYNNEI. J lost 0 bases, V lost 6 bases, and 14 bases had no gene match. CDR3 bases: TGTGCCAGCAGCGCACCAACTAGCGGGAGTTTGTTAAGCACAGATACGCAGTATTTT. Amino acid sequence: CASSAPTSGSLLSTDTQYF.

The chain uses TRBV10-3 and TRBJ1-1; D is perhaps TRBD1 (5 bases). V lost 2 bases and J 4 bases, leaving 8 bases between the germline ends. CDR1 ENHRY and CDR2 SYGVKD come from the germline V gene. This CDR3 region has 13 residues. The CDR3 coding sequence is TGTGCCATCAGTGAGGGGGACCGCACTGAAGCTTTCTTT. This sequence encodes CAISEGDRTEAFF.